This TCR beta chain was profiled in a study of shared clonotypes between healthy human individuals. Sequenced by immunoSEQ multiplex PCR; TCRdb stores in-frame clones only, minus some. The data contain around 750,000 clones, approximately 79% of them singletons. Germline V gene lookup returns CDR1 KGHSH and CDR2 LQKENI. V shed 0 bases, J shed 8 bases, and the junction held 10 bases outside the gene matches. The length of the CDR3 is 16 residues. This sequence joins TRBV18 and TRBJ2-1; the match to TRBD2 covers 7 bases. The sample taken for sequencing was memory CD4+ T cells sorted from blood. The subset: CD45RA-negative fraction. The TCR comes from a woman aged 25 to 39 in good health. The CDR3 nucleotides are TGTGCCAGCTCACCACCCTCCCCCGGGAGGAAGGATGAGCAGTTCTTC. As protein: CASSPPSPGRKDEQFF.